The next 3 T cell receptor beta chains were all read from a single sample in a study of PD-1 blockade in classical Hodgkin lymphoma. Time point given: cycle 4 day 1 (C4D1), after about 6 weeks of nivolumab. Each patient relapsed following autologous stem cell transplantation, and prior brentuximab vedotin exposure differed. Sequencing used immunoSEQ multiplex PCR; TCRdb keeps in-frame clones, though not all of them. Altogether about 96,000 clones are present, approximately 94% being singletons, with the ten largest covering 1.5% to 2.5%. Sequenced here: peripheral blood mononuclear cells (PBMCs), sampled before the fourth cycle of nivolumab. The receptors shown here come from a human donor with classical Hodgkin lymphoma.

V is TRBV14 and J is TRBJ2-2, with D possibly called TRBD1 or TRBD2 (5 bases each). This CDR3 is 16 amino acids long. CDR1 and CDR2 (germline): SGHDN, FVKESK. The V gene lost 5 bases and the J gene lost 5 bases, with 18 bases spanning the gap. The CDR3 nucleotides are TGTGCCAGCAGCTCCTTCCCAGGGTCGGGAACCGGGGAGCTGTTTTTT. As protein: CASSSFPGSGTGELFF. Using reference TRBV14 and TRBJ2-2 for the parts outside the CDR3, the full variable domain is EAGVTQFPSHSVIEKGQTVTLRCDPISGHDNLYWYRRVMGKEIKFLLHFVKESKQDESGMPNNRFLAERTGGTYSTLKVQPAELEDSGVYFCASSSFPGSGTGELFFGEGSRLTVL.

The rearrangement links TRBV6-1 to TRBJ1-2, with D perhaps TRBD1 (5 bases). Trimming removed 4 bases at V and 2 bases at J, with 14 bases between. The CDR3 has 15 amino acids. CDR1 is MNHNS, CDR2 SASEGT, per germline. CDR3 in amino acids: CASSVVSGRNYGYTF. DNA of the CDR3: TGTGCCAGCAGTGTAGTATCGGGGCGGAACTATGGCTACACCTTC.

V usage is TRBV7-3 and J usage is TRBJ2-7; 10 bases match TRBD1. After removal of 4 bases from V and 1 base from J, the junction contained 7 bases not matched to a gene. Looked up from germline, CDR1 is SGHTA and CDR2 is FQGTGA. The CDR3 loop spans 16 amino acids. CDR3 DNA: TGTGCCAGCAGCTGCCACCGGGACAGGGGTTCCTACGAGCAGTACTTC. Translated: CASSCHRDRGSYEQYF.